The 17 T cell receptor beta chains given below trace back to one sample, sequenced in a study of blood T cell repertoires in COVID-19. Sequencing was performed with immunoSEQ multiplex PCR; in TCRdb, only in-frame clones are kept and a portion is missing. The data show around 400,000 clones, with about 90% seen just once and about 2.3% held by the top ten. Sequenced sample: peripheral blood. The receptors derive from a woman in her fifties or sixties with COVID-19, enrolled during active disease.

This sequence joins TRBV12-5 and TRBJ2-7; 7 bases fit TRBD1. V dropped 2 bases and J dropped 2; count of bases not matched to a gene: 12. The CDR3 extends over 17 amino acids. Germline V gives CDR1 LGHNT, CDR2 FRNRAP. The CDR3 protein is CASGLLLGQVGPYEQYF. The CDR3 DNA reads as TGTGCTAGTGGTTTGCTACTCGGACAGGTGGGACCCTACGAGCAGTACTTC.

This clone was observed once. The rearrangement uses TRBV5-1 and TRBJ1-2; 8 nucleotides align to TRBD1. Per germline, CDR1 SGHRS and CDR2 YFSETQ. V trimming: 4 bases; J trimming: 6 bases; junction bases outside the gene matches: 2. The CDR3 is 12 residues long. CDR3 nucleotides: TGCGCCAGCAGCAAGGACAGGGATGGCTACACCTTC. Translated: CASSKDRDGYTF.

V usage is TRBV5-5 and J usage is TRBJ2-7; TRBD1 matches at 7 bases. The CDR3 is 12 amino acids. Trimming removed 4 bases from V and 5 bases from J; junction bases left unmatched: 3. CDR1 and CDR2 from the germline V gene are SGHKS and YYEKEE (reference sequence). The CDR3 here is CASSPDRDEQYF. The DNA of the CDR3 is TGTGCCAGCAGCCCCGACAGGGACGAGCAGTACTTC. Full variable domain (remainder filled in from reference TRBV5-5 and TRBJ2-7): DAGVTQSPTHLIKTRGQQVTLRCSPISGHKSVSWYQQVLGQGPQFIFQYYEKEERGRGNFPDRFSARQFPNYSSELNVNALLLGDSALYLCASSPDRDEQYFGPGTRLTVT.

The chain carries TRBV27 and TRBJ1-3; D not certain. The length of the CDR3 is 14 residues. V lost 5 bases and J lost 2, with 10 bases in between. CDR1 and CDR2 (germline): MNHEY, SMNVEV (reference sequence). CDR3 sequence: CASSKRETGNTIYF. Written as DNA, the CDR3 is TGTGCCAGCAGTAAAAGAGAAACTGGAAACACCATATATTTT.

The chain couples TRBV5-1 to TRBJ2-7, with a tentative D call TRBD1 (5 bases). CDR1 SGHRS and CDR2 YFSETQ come from the germline V gene. This CDR3 region has 11 residues. Deletions cut 4 bases from V and 6 bases from J, with 8 bases between. The CDR3 coding sequence is TGCGCCAGCAGCCTGGGGCCCGAGCAGTACTTC. It is translated as CASSLGPEQYF.

In this sample, this clone turned up a few times. The chain links TRBV14 to TRBJ1-1; a weak D match, TRBD1 (6 bases). Germline-derived CDR1 and CDR2 are SGHDN and FVKESK. V lost 6 bases to trimming and J lost 1 base, with 12 bases between them. CDR3 length: 14 residues. The CDR3 spells CASRPQGRNTEAFF. The CDR3 DNA sequence: TGTGCCAGCAGGCCACAGGGTCGGAACACTGAAGCTTTCTTT.

This rearrangement joins TRBV5-8 to TRBJ1-4, with D possibly being TRBD1 (5 bases). With 0 bases removed from V and 8 bases from J, the gap between germline ends came to 11 bases. CDR1 and CDR2 from the germline V gene are SGHTS and YDEGEE. This CDR3 is built from 14 residues. This CDR3 reads CASSLGKGREKLFF. CDR3 DNA: TGTGCCAGCAGCTTGGGAAAGGGGAGGGAAAAACTGTTTTTT.

V usage is TRBV6-6 and J usage is TRBJ2-7, with 9 bases identical to TRBD2. The V gene end was trimmed by 0 bases and the J gene end by 5 bases; junction bases not matched to a gene: 8. CDR1 and CDR2 (germline): MNHNY, SVGAGI (reference sequence). The CDR3 is made up of 16 amino acids. CDR3 nucleotide sequence: TGTGCCAGCAGTTACTCGCCTAGCGGGGTGGTCGACGAGCAGTACTTC. This translates into CASSYSPSGVVDEQYF.

The chain uses TRBV10-3 and TRBJ2-7, with 11 positions matching TRBD1. With 7 bases clipped from V and 4 bases from J, the junction kept 6 bases outside the gene matches. CDR1 and CDR2 (germline): ENHRY, SYGVKD. This CDR3 contains 14 residues. The CDR3 spells CAITPGTGGYEQYF. CDR3 nucleotide sequence: TGTGCCATCACCCCCGGGACAGGGGGGTACGAGCAGTACTTC.

The chain carries TRBV5-1 and TRBJ1-1, with 7 bases lining up with TRBD1. From germline, CDR1 is SGHRS and CDR2 YFSETQ. V gave up 3 bases and J gave up 5 bases; unmatched junction bases: 4. CDR3 length: 13 residues. CDR3 region: CASSSGQVTEAFF. The CDR3 DNA reads TGCGCCAGCAGCTCAGGACAGGTTACTGAAGCTTTCTTT.

V is TRBV19 and J is TRBJ1-1; tentative D call: TRBD1 (5 bases). The CDR3 length is 15 residues. Germline lookup yields CDR1 LNHDA and CDR2 SQIVND (reference sequence). With 3 bases removed from V and 5 bases from J, the gap between germline ends came to 16 bases. The CDR3 bases are TGTGCCAGTAGTATTCGGGGAGGGGCGGAGACTGAAGCTTTCTTT. Translated: CASSIRGGAETEAFF.

V gene TRBV3-1 (or the pseudogene TRBV3-2) combines with J gene TRBJ2-1, with 11 bases lining up with TRBD2. Germline CDR1 reads LGHDT; CDR2 reads YNNKEL (reference sequence). The length of the CDR3 is 17 residues. The ends lost 4 bases at V and 3 bases at J; junction bases unmatched: 8. The CDR3 region has the DNA TGTGCCAGCAGCCCCGTTTCTAGCGGGGGGATCTACAATGAGCAGTTCTTC. Translating gives CASSPVSSGGIYNEQFF.

This sequence joins TRBV29-1 and TRBJ2-7, with 10 bases that match TRBD1. Trimming removed 0 bases from V and 13 bases from J; junction bases left unmatched: 12. Germline CDR1 reads SQVTM; CDR2 reads ANQGSEA. CDR3 length equals 14 residues. CDR3 in DNA: TGCAGCGTTGAAGAAGGGGGATCCGGGACAGGGGTATACTTC. Its protein product is CSVEEGGSGTGVYF.

J is TRBJ2-2 and V is TRBV7-3; no definite D call. The CDR3 has 13 residues. V lost 0 bases, J lost 8 bases, and 7 bases lay in between. CDR1 and CDR2 (germline): SGHTA, FQGTGA. The CDR3 sequence is CASSLTLTGELFF. The CDR3 DNA sequence: TGTGCCAGCAGCTTAACGTTAACAGGGGAGCTGTTTTTT.

This clone has a handful of counts. The chain couples TRBV6-5 to TRBJ1-5, with D perhaps TRBD1 (5 bases). The germline V and J ends were trimmed by 6 bases and 3 bases, with 15 bases remaining between them. The CDR3 sequence is 15 residues long. CDR1 is MNHEY and CDR2 is SVGAGI in the germline V gene. The CDR3 region is CASRLNVGPNQPQHF. The CDR3 DNA follows: TGTGCCAGCAGGTTAAACGTGGGGCCCAATCAGCCCCAGCATTTT.

This clone was seen more than once but under ten times. The rearrangement links TRBV7-9 to TRBJ1-5; D unresolved. Germline V gene data show CDR1 as SEHNR and CDR2 as FQNEAQ (reference sequence). The CDR3 spans 13 residues. V was pared by 3 bases and J by 6 bases, with 9 bases between. Here the CDR3 DNA reads TGTGCCAGCAGCTTGAGTGCGGGTCAGCCCCAGCATTTT. This codes for CASSLSAGQPQHF.

This chain links TRBV19 with TRBJ1-1; D unresolved. In germline, CDR1 is LNHDA, CDR2 SQIVND (reference sequence). V shed 6 bases and J shed 3 bases, with 8 bases lying between them. This CDR3 region has 12 residues. The CDR3 DNA reads as TGTGCCAGTAGGGGGAGGCACACTGAAGCTTTCTTT. This sequence encodes CASRGRHTEAFF.